These 30 T cell receptor beta chains were all obtained from the same sample, sequenced in a study of T cell changes during pregnancy in multiple sclerosis. TCRdb's table, derived via immunoSEQ multiplex PCR, lists solely in-frame clones and lacks some. The data contain over 90,000 clones, 93% of them singletons. This specimen was peripheral blood, taken after pregnancy. The source is a female donor with multiple sclerosis, enrolled in a pregnancy study.

The chain has TRBV4-2 and TRBJ2-1; D may be TRBD2 (5 bases). The CDR3 is 18 residues long. Trimming removed 0 bases from V and 0 bases from J, with 15 bases in between. Looked up from germline, CDR1 is LGHNA and CDR2 is YNFKEQ. The CDR3 region has the DNA TGTGCCAGCAGCCAAGATCCTCACGGGATTAGCTCCTACAATGAGCAGTTCTTC. Translated: CASSQDPHGISSYNEQFF.

The CDR3: CASSATGSYEQYF. CDR3 coding DNA: TGTGCCAGTAGCGCGACAGGGTCCTACGAGCAGTACTTC. The chain is built from TRBV19 and TRBJ2-7, with TRBD1 matching 7 bases. The CDR3 runs to 13 residues. Germline lookup yields CDR1 LNHDA and CDR2 SQIVND (reference sequence). V was pared by 6 bases and J by 1 base, with 3 bases of the junction left unmatched.

The rearrangement joins TRBV5-4 to TRBJ1-4, with 10 bases fitting TRBD1. J lost 5 bases, V lost 0 bases, and 1 base had no gene match. The CDR3 totals 15 residues. In germline, CDR1 is SGHNT, CDR2 YYREEE (reference sequence). CDR3 in amino acids: CASSLAGQGNEKLFF. The DNA of the CDR3 is TGTGCCAGCAGCTTGGCGGGACAGGGGAATGAAAAACTGTTTTTT.

The chain couples TRBV28 to TRBJ2-3; D unresolved. The CDR3 is made up of 14 amino acids. V lost 2 bases, J lost 0 bases, and 6 bases lay in between. Germline CDR1 MDHEN, CDR2 SYDVKM. CDR3 amino acids: CASSLPTSTDTQYF. The CDR3 nucleotides read TGTGCCAGCAGTTTACCCACTAGCACAGATACGCAGTATTTT. Together with reference TRBV28 and TRBJ2-3, the CDR3 gives the full variable domain: DVKVTQSSRYLVKRTGEKVFLECVQDMDHENMFWYRQDPGLGLRLIYFSYDVKMKEKGDIPEGYSVSREKKERFSLILESASTNQTSMYLCASSLPTSTDTQYFGPGTRLTVL.

V gene TRBV6-5 combines with J gene TRBJ1-2; no clear D gene. V lost 6 bases to trimming and J lost 0 bases, with 8 bases between them. Germline CDR1 and CDR2: MNHEY and SVGAGI. This CDR3 is built from 13 residues. The CDR3 sequence is CASSPTANYGYTF. In DNA, the CDR3 is TGTGCCAGCAGCCCCACAGCTAACTATGGCTACACCTTC.

The genes are TRBV10-3 and TRBJ1-2; TRBD1 matches 8 bases. The CDR3 contains 13 residues. CDR1 is ENHRY and CDR2 is SYGVKD in the germline V gene. The V segment lost 10 bases and the J segment 5 bases; nucleotides outside the gene matches: 9. CDR3 nucleotide sequence: TGTGCCACCCATACGGGACAGGTTTATGGCTACACCTTC. Amino acid sequence: CATHTGQVYGYTF.

The genes are TRBV9 and TRBJ1-1, with 11 nucleotides matching TRBD1. V was clipped by 4 bases and J by 11 bases; unmatched bases: 13. Germline loops: CDR1 SGDLS, CDR2 YYNGEE. This CDR3 region has 15 residues. As DNA, the CDR3 is TGTGCCAGCAGCCCCCGATCTGGACAGGGGGCGCCTGCTTTCTTT. Residues: CASSPRSGQGAPAFF.

J is TRBJ2-7 and V is TRBV9, with TRBD1 as a possible D gene (7 bases). The ends were cut back, 0 bases at V and 7 bases at J, with 17 bases in the middle. This CDR3 has 15 residues. The germline gives CDR1 SGDLS, CDR2 YYNGEE. The CDR3 sequence is CASSVGGGGAGEQYF. The CDR3, as DNA: TGTGCCAGCAGCGTAGGAGGAGGGGGCGCGGGGGAGCAGTACTTC.

The chain couples TRBV7-9 to TRBJ2-7, with 8 bases lining up with TRBD1. The CDR3 loop spans 14 amino acids. Germline-derived CDR1 and CDR2 are SEHNR and FQNEAQ (reference sequence). J was trimmed by 0 bases and V by 5 bases; bases with no gene match: 3. CDR3 bases: TGTGCCAGCAGCAGGACAGGGAGCTCCTACGAGCAGTACTTC. This translates into CASSRTGSSYEQYF.

The chain couples TRBV7-2 to TRBJ2-2; 10 nucleotides line up with TRBD2. The CDR3 spans 15 residues. After removal of 5 bases from V and 6 bases from J, the junction contained 6 bases not matched to a gene. Per germline, CDR1 SGHTA and CDR2 FQGNSA. Here the CDR3 DNA reads TGTGCCAGCAGCGCTCTAGCGGGAGTTGCCGGGGAGCTGTTTTTT. Protein sequence: CASSALAGVAGELFF.

The chain carries TRBV7-8 and TRBJ2-2; TRBD2 agrees at 9 bases. J was trimmed by 0 bases and V by 5 bases; bases with no gene match: 4. Germline V gene data show CDR1 as SGHVS and CDR2 as FQNEAQ. The CDR3 contains 16 residues. The CDR3 loop reads CASSSSGSTNTGELFF. The CDR3 nucleotides are TGTGCCAGCAGCAGTAGCGGGAGTACGAACACCGGGGAGCTGTTTTTT.

V usage is TRBV5-1 and J usage is TRBJ1-4; 8 nucleotides line up with TRBD1. The CDR3 loop spans 15 amino acids. V shed 4 bases, J shed 6 bases, and the junction held 8 bases outside the gene matches. Germline CDR1 is SGHRS and CDR2 is YFSETQ. Here the CDR3 reads CASSRGQASDEKLFF. In nucleotides, the CDR3 is TGCGCCAGCAGCAGGGGACAGGCAAGTGATGAAAAACTGTTTTTT.

The V gene is TRBV7-6, the J gene TRBJ2-1, with a tentative D call TRBD1 (5 bases). Germline-derived CDR1 and CDR2 are SGHVS and FNYEAQ. The CDR3 loop spans 14 amino acids. The V gene lost 0 bases and the J gene lost 2 bases, with 5 bases spanning the gap. CDR3 sequence reads: CASSLAGAYNEQFF. In DNA, the CDR3 is TGTGCCAGCAGCTTAGCAGGGGCCTACAATGAGCAGTTCTTC. The variable domain in full, with the rest retrieved from reference TRBV7-6 and TRBJ2-1, is GAGVSQSPRYKVTKRGQDVALRCDPISGHVSLYWYRQALGQGPEFLTYFNYEAQQDKSGLPNDRFSAERPEGSISTLTIQRTEQRDSAMYRCASSLAGAYNEQFFGPGTRLTVL.

The table lists this clone with a count of one. V and J are TRBV7-9 and TRBJ2-1; TRBD1 agrees at 9 bases. The germline V gene has CDR1 SEHNR and CDR2 FQNEAQ (reference sequence). The CDR3 consists of 15 residues. V lost 4 bases to trimming and J lost 0 bases; unmatched junction nucleotides: 1. CDR3 bases: TGTGCCAGCAGCTGGGACAGGGCCTCCTACAATGAGCAGTTCTTC. Amino acids: CASSWDRASYNEQFF.

The chain combines TRBV18 with TRBJ2-2, with D perhaps matching TRBD1 (6 bases). Trimming cost V 4 bases and J 6 bases, with 9 bases left between them. This CDR3 is built from 13 residues. CDR1 and CDR2 from the germline V gene are KGHSH and LQKENI. The CDR3 nucleotides read TGTGCCAGCTCACGAGGGGGTGCCGGGGAGCTGTTTTTT. Translation: CASSRGGAGELFF.

This chain uses TRBV7-3 with TRBJ2-2; the D is unclear. The CDR3 contains 13 residues. Trimming pared 0 bases from V and 6 bases from J, leaving 5 bases between. CDR1 and CDR2 (germline): SGHTA, FQGTGA. The CDR3, as DNA: TGTGCCAGCAGCTTAACTCGTCCCGGGGAGCTGTTTTTT. It codes for CASSLTRPGELFF.

V gene TRBV4-3 combines with J gene TRBJ1-1; the D is unclear. The CDR3 sequence is 14 residues long. The germline V and J ends were trimmed by 0 bases and 1 base, with 6 bases remaining between them. The germline V gene has CDR1 LGHNA and CDR2 YSLEER. DNA for the CDR3: TGCGCCAGCAGCCAAGACGGAGGGAACACTGAAGCTTTCTTT. Protein: CASSQDGGNTEAFF.

The V call is TRBV19, the J call TRBJ2-7; no reliable D call. V was trimmed by 5 bases and J by 3 bases, leaving 14 bases between them. The germline CDR1 and CDR2 sequences are LNHDA and SQIVND (reference sequence). The CDR3 runs 14 residues. DNA for the CDR3: TGTGCCAGTAGTCCTTTCCCGGGTGGCTACGAGCAGTACTTC. It encodes CASSPFPGGYEQYF.

The table lists this clone with a count of one. The gene calls are TRBV6-5 and TRBJ1-1; the D gene is possibly TRBD1 (5 bases). The CDR3 runs 15 residues. Trimming took 2 bases from V and 1 from J, leaving 11 bases between them. Per germline, CDR1 MNHEY and CDR2 SVGAGI. CDR3 nucleotide sequence: TGTGCCAGCAGTTACGCAGGGAGGGGGAACACTGAAGCTTTCTTT. This translates into CASSYAGRGNTEAFF.

This clone was detected a few times. V and J are TRBV30 and TRBJ1-1; no definite D call. CDR3 size: 13 residues. Trimming took off 0 bases at V and 1 base at J, with 6 bases between the two ends. Germline V lookup: CDR1 GTSNPN, CDR2 SVGIG (reference sequence). The CDR3: CAWSVYRNTEAFF. CDR3 DNA: TGTGCCTGGAGTGTGTACAGGAACACTGAAGCTTTCTTT.

Comment on this clone: The same CDR3 can be traced to other DNA sequences in this sample. The chain couples TRBV12-2 to TRBJ2-5; the D segment call TRBD2 is taken from the table without a DNA check. TRBV12-2 is annotated as a pseudogene. The CDR3 length is 16 residues. CDR3 nucleotides: TGTGCAAGTCGCTTAGTTTCTAGCGGGAGGGTCGAGACCCAGTACTTC. This translates into CASRLVSSGRVETQYF.

This clone was observed a single time. This CDR3 reads CVEGGRTDTQYF. In DNA, the CDR3 is TGTGTCGAAGGAGGGAGGACAGATACGCAGTATTTT. The chain uses TRBV2 and TRBJ2-3; D perhaps matches TRBD2 (6 bases). The germline V gene encodes CDR1 SNHLY and CDR2 FYNNEI. The CDR3 covers 12 residues.

This clone is a singleton in its sample. This chain links TRBV18 with TRBJ1-4; no reliable D call. The germline V gene has CDR1 KGHSH and CDR2 LQKENI. CDR3 length: 14 residues. V lost 3 bases, J lost 2 bases, and 7 bases lay in between. The CDR3 DNA reads as TGTGCCAGCTCACCGGAACAGACTAATGAAAAACTGTTTTTT. Its translation: CASSPEQTNEKLFF.

The chain has TRBV7-6 and TRBJ2-2, with TRBD1 matching over 7 bases. This CDR3 has 14 amino acids. The J segment lost 0 bases and the V segment lost 7 bases, leaving 2 bases of the junction unmatched. Germline assignment: CDR1 SGHVS and CDR2 FNYEAQ. CDR3 amino acids: CASITGANTGELFF. DNA of the CDR3: TGTGCCAGCATTACAGGGGCGAACACCGGGGAGCTGTTTTTT.

The V and J genes are TRBV19 and TRBJ2-4; 12 bases match TRBD2. V lost 7 bases and J lost 3; bases outside the gene matches: 10. The germline gives CDR1 LNHDA, CDR2 SQIVND (reference sequence). The CDR3 has 17 amino acids. DNA for the CDR3: TGTGCCAGTAAAAGGCTAGCGGGAGGGGGGGTCAAAAACATTCAGTACTTC. Its translation: CASKRLAGGGVKNIQYF.

The chain has TRBV7-8 and TRBJ2-1; maybe TRBD1 (6 bases). Germline V gene data show CDR1 as SGHVS and CDR2 as FQNEAQ. CDR3 length equals 13 residues. Trimming took 5 bases from V and 6 from J, leaving 11 bases between them. CDR3 nucleotide sequence: TGTGCCAGCAGCCACAGGGTAGGCAATGAGCAGTTCTTC. Translated: CASSHRVGNEQFF.

This chain's CDR3 is CASSFTGTEQYF. CDR3 bases: TGCGCCAGCAGCTTTACAGGGACCGAGCAGTACTTC. J is TRBJ2-7 and V is TRBV5-1; TRBD1 might be the D (6 bases). With 2 bases removed from V and 6 bases from J, the gap between germline ends came to 9 bases. Per the germline V gene, CDR1 is SGHRS and CDR2 is YFSETQ. This CDR3 contains 12 residues.

The rearrangement links TRBV11-3 to TRBJ2-2; D possibly corresponds to TRBD2 (5 bases). This CDR3 has 16 amino acids. Trimming took off 4 bases at V and 5 bases at J, with 17 bases between the two ends. The germline V gene encodes CDR1 SGHNT and CDR2 YENEEA. The CDR3 protein is CASSSATRVRTGELFF. The CDR3, as DNA: TGTGCCAGCAGCTCAGCAACGAGGGTTCGTACCGGGGAGCTGTTTTTT.

This clone appeared a single time. This chain links TRBV21-1 with TRBJ1-2; the table's D call, TRBD1, has no DNA check behind it. TRBV21-1 is classified as a pseudogene. The CDR3 extends over 17 amino acids. CDR3 loop: CASSKGALTDRRYGYTF. The CDR3 region has the DNA TGTGCCAGCAGCAAAGGGGCTTTGACAGATCGAAGGTATGGCTACACCTTC.

The rearrangement uses TRBV5-5 and TRBJ1-3, with TRBD1 matching 9 bases. The V segment lost 5 bases and the J segment 4 bases; nucleotides outside the gene matches: 7. This CDR3 is 15 amino acids long. Germline loops: CDR1 SGHKS, CDR2 YYEKEE (reference sequence). This CDR3 is CASSIQGAGGNTIYF. The CDR3 DNA reads as TGTGCCAGCAGTATACAGGGGGCGGGAGGAAACACCATATATTTT. The full variable domain, with the rest looked up from reference TRBV5-5 and TRBJ1-3, is DAGVTQSPTHLIKTRGQQVTLRCSPISGHKSVSWYQQVLGQGPQFIFQYYEKEERGRGNFPDRFSARQFPNYSSELNVNALLLGDSALYLCASSIQGAGGNTIYFGEGSWLTVV.